This T cell receptor beta chain was recorded in a study of identifying expanded T cells in peripheral blood. TCRdb keeps only in-frame clones here, not all; method: immunoSEQ multiplex PCR. There are approximately 92,000 clones in the sample; about 85% occur only once, and less than 5% lies in the top ten. This CDR3 region has 16 residues. V dropped 5 bases and J dropped 2 bases, with 16 bases sitting between them. Germline V CDR1 and CDR2: SNHLY, FYNNEI. No infections or other immune events were documented during collection. Details on this clone: As yet, its antigen is unknown.

Study outcomes and limitations: Across healthy donors, higher total template counts meant significantly greater approximately two-week count variance. Technical replicates showed about 1.2 changed clones; two weeks roughly 18; four weeks 19.

Sequenced input: blood. The gene calls are TRBV2 and TRBJ1-5; a weak D match, TRBD1 (5 bases). This receptor was identified in a person aged 18 to 69 in good health. CDR3 coding DNA: TGTGCCAGCAGTACCCAGCAGGGAAGGGGCAATCAGCCCCAGCATTTT. This translates into CASSTQQGRGNQPQHF. The full variable domain, in which reference TRBV2 and TRBJ1-5 provide the parts outside the CDR3, is EPEVTQTPSHQVTQMGQEVILRCVPISNHLYFYWYRQILGQKVEFLVSFYNNEISEKSEIFDDQFSVERPDGSNFTLKIRSTKLEDSAMYFCASSTQQGRGNQPQHFGDGTRLSIL.